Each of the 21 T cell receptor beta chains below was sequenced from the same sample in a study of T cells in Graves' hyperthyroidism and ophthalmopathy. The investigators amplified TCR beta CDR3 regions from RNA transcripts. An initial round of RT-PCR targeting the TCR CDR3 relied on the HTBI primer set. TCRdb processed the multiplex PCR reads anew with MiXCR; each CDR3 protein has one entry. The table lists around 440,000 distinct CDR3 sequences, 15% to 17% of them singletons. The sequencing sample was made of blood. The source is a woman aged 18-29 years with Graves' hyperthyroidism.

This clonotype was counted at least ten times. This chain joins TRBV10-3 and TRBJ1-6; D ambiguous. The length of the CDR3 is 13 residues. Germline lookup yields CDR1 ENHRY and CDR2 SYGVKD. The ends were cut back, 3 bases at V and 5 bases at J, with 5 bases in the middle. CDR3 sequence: CAISERNNSPLHF. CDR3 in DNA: TGTGCCATCAGTGAACGTAATAATTCACCCCTCCACTTT.

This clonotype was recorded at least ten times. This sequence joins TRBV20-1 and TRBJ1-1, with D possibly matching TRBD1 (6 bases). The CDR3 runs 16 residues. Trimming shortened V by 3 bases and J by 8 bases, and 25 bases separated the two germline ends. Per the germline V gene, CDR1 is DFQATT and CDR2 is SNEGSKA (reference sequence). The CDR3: CSASGTLLRGIREAFF. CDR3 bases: TGCAGTGCTAGCGGGACTCTCCTCAGGGGAATTAGGGAAGCTTTCTTT.

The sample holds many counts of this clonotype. CDR3 in DNA: TGTGCCACCCTGGGACGTTCCGCGTACGAGCAGTACTTC. It specifies CATLGRSAYEQYF. The V and J genes are TRBV11-2 and TRBJ2-7, with D possibly called TRBD1 or TRBD2 (5 bases each). Germline V gives CDR1 SGHAT, CDR2 FQNNGV. V dropped 10 bases and J dropped 4 bases, with 17 bases sitting between them. There are 13 residues in the CDR3. The whole variable domain, remainder taken from reference TRBV11-2 and TRBJ2-7, is EAGVAQSPRYKIIEKRQSVAFWCNPISGHATLYWYQQILGQGPKLLIQFQNNGVVDDSQLPKDRFSAERLKGVDSTLKIQPAKLEDSAVYLCATLGRSAYEQYFGPGTRLTVT.

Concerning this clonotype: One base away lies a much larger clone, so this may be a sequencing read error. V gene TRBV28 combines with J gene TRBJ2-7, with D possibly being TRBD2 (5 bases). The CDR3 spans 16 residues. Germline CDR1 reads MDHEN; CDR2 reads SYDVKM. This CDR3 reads CAGSYPGTLHPYEQYF. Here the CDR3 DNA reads TGTGCCGGCAGCTACCCGGGAACACTCCATCCCTACGAGCAGTACTTC.

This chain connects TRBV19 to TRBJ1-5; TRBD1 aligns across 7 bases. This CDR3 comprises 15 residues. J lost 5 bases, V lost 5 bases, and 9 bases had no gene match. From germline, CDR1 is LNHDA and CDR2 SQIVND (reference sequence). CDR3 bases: TGTGCCAGTAGTGTCCGGGACAGAGGACATCAGCCCCAGCATTTT. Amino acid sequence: CASSVRDRGHQPQHF.

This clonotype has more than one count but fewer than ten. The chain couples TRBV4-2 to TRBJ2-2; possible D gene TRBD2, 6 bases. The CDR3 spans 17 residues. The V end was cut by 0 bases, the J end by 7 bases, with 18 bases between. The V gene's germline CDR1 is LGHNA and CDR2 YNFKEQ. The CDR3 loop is CASSQDGTPPMSGELFF. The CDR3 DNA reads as TGTGCCAGCAGCCAAGACGGGACTCCCCCCATGAGCGGGGAGCTGTTTTTT.

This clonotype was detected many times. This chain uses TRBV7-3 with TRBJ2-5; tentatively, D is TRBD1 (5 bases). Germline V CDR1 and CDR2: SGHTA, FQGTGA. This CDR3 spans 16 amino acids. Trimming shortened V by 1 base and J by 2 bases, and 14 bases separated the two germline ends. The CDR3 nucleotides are TGTGCCAGCAGCTTAATTCCGCTAAAGGGGCAAGAGACCCAGTACTTC. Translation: CASSLIPLKGQETQYF.

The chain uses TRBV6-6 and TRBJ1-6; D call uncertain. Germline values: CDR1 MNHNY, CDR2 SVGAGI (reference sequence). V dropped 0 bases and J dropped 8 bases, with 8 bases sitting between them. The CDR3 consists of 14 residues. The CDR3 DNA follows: TGTGCCAGCAGTTACTCGAGGGCAGATTCACCCCTCCACTTT. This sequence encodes CASSYSRADSPLHF.

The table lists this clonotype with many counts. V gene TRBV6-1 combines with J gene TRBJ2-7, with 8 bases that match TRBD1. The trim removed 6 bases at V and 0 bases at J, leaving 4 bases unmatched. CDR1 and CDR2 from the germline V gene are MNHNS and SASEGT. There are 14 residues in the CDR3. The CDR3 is CASSPTGASYEQYF. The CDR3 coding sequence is TGTGCCAGCAGCCCGACAGGGGCCTCCTACGAGCAGTACTTC.

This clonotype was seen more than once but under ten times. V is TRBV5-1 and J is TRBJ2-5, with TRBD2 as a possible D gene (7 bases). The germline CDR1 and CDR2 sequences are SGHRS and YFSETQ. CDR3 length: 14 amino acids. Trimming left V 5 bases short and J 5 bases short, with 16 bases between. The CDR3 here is CASSSRGAGETQYF. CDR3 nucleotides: TGCGCCAGCAGTTCTCGGGGGGCCGGGGAGACCCAGTACTTC. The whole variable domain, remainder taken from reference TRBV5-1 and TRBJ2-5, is KAGVTQTPRYLIKTRGQQVTLSCSPISGHRSVSWYQQTPGQGLQFLFEYFSETQRNKGNFPGRFSGRQFSNSRSEMNVSTLELGDSALYLCASSSRGAGETQYFGPGTRLLVL.

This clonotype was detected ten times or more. CDR3 region: CAIVTTGKVYEQYF. For the CDR3, the DNA is TGTGCCATCGTTACAACAGGGAAGGTTTACGAGCAGTACTTC. V and J are TRBV2 and TRBJ2-7, with D perhaps TRBD1 (6 bases). V lost 10 bases and J 4 bases, leaving 20 bases between the germline ends. The germline gives CDR1 SNHLY, CDR2 FYNNEI. The CDR3 is 14 amino acids.

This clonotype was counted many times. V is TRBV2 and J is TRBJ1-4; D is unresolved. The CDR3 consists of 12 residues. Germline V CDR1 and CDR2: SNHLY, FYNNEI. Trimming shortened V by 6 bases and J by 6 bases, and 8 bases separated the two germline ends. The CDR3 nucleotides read TGTGCCAGCAGCCCAATTGATGAAAAACTGTTTTTT. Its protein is CASSPIDEKLFF. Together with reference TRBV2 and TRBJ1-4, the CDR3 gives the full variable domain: EPEVTQTPSHQVTQMGQEVILRCVPISNHLYFYWYRQILGQKVEFLVSFYNNEISEKSEIFDDQFSVERPDGSNFTLKIRSTKLEDSAMYFCASSPIDEKLFFGSGTQLSVL.

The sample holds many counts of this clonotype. The DNA of the CDR3 is TGTGCCAGCAGTGAAACGGGGGGGAACACCGGGGAGCTGTTTTTT. This translates into CASSETGGNTGELFF. The chain links TRBV2 to TRBJ2-2, with TRBD2 matching 7 bases. V shed 2 bases, J shed 1 base, and the junction held 1 base outside the gene matches. The CDR3 extends over 15 amino acids. Looked up from germline, CDR1 is SNHLY and CDR2 is FYNNEI.

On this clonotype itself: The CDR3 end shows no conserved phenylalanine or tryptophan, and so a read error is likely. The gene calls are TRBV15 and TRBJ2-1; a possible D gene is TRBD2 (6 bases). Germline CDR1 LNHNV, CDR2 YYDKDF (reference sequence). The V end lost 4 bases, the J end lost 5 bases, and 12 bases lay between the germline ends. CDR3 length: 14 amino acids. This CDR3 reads CATSTIERDNEQFL. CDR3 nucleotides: TGTGCCACCAGCACAATTGAGCGGGACAATGAGCAGTTCTTA.

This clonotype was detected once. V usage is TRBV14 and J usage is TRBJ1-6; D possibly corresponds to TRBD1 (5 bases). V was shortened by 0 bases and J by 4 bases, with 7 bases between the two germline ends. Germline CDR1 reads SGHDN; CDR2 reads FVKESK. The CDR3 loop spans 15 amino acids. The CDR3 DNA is TGTGCCAGCAGCCAAGACGGGGGTTATAATTCACCCCTCCACTTT. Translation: CASSQDGGYNSPLHF.

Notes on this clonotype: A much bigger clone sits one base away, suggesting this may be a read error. This CDR3 reads CASSPGQGSNYGCTF. DNA for the CDR3: TGTGCCAGCTCACCGGGACAGGGATCTAACTATGGCTGCACCTTC. The rearrangement joins TRBV18 to TRBJ1-2; 9 positions match TRBD1. CDR1 and CDR2 from the germline V gene are KGHSH and LQKENI. The CDR3 runs 15 residues.

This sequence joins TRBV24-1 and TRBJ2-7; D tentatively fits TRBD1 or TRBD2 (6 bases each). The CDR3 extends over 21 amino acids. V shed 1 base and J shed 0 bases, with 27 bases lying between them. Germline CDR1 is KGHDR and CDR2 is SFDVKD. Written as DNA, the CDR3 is TGTGCCACCAGTGATTTTGCCCGCCCCCGGGGGCCTTTACCTTACTCCTACGAGCAGTACTTC. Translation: CATSDFARPRGPLPYSYEQYF.

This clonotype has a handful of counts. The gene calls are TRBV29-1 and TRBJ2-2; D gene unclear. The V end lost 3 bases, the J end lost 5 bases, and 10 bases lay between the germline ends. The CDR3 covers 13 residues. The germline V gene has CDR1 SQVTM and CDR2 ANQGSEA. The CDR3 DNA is TGCAGCGTTGATGTAGTTGAGACCGGGGAGCTGTTTTTT. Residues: CSVDVVETGELFF.

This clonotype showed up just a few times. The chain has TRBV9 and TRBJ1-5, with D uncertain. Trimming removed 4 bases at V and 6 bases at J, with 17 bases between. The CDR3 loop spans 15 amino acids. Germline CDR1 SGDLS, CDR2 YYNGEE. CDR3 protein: CASSSGPGSGQPQHF. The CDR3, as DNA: TGTGCCAGCAGCTCCGGGCCCGGCAGCGGTCAGCCCCAGCATTTT.

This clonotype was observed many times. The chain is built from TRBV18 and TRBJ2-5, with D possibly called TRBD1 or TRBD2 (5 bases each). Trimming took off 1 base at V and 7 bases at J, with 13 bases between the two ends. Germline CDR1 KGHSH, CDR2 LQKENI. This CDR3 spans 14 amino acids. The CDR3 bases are TGTGCCAGCTCACCACGGGACGGACCTTTGACCCAGTACTTC. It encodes CASSPRDGPLTQYF. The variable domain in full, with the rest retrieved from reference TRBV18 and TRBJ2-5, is NAGVMQNPRHLVRRRGQEARLRCSPMKGHSHVYWYRQLPEEGLKFMVYLQKENIIDESGMPKERFSAEFPKEGPSILRIQQVVRGDSAAYFCASSPRDGPLTQYFGPGTRLLVL.

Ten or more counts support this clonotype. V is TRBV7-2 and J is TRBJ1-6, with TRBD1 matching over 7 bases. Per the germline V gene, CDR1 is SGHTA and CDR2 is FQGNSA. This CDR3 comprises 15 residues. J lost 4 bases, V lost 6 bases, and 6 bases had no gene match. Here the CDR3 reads CASRRDRVYNSPLHF. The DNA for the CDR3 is TGTGCCAGCAGAAGAGACAGGGTGTATAATTCACCCCTCCACTTT.